The 26 T cell receptor beta chains in this list originate from one sample, sequenced in a study of shared clonotypes between healthy human individuals. Repertoires were generated with immunoSEQ multiplex PCR, while TCRdb's copy carries only in-frame clones and drops some. Here the sample spans approximately 500,000 clones, about 96% being singletons. Sequencing input: naive CD4+ T cells sorted from blood. Subset defined: CD45RA+ positively selected. These receptors were obtained from a woman aged 25 to 39 in good health.

Comments on this clone: Other DNA sequences in the sample encode the same CDR3. This chain connects TRBV19 to TRBJ1-2; TRBD1 matches at 7 bases. V was clipped by 6 bases and J by 1 base; unmatched bases: 5. This CDR3 comprises 14 residues. Germline V gives CDR1 LNHDA, CDR2 SQIVND (reference sequence). The DNA of the CDR3 is TGTGCCAGTAGGAGACAGGGTATTAACTATGGCTACACCTTC. Protein sequence: CASRRQGINYGYTF.

This chain uses TRBV18 with TRBJ2-5; tentatively, D is TRBD1 (5 bases). Germline values: CDR1 KGHSH, CDR2 LQKENI. V lost 3 bases to trimming and J lost 2 bases, with 16 bases between them. This CDR3 is built from 16 residues. The CDR3 sequence is CASSPLGALGQETQYF. The CDR3 DNA reads as TGTGCCAGCTCACCCCTAGGGGCCCTCGGGCAAGAGACCCAGTACTTC.

This chain links TRBV5-1 with TRBJ1-2; D is undetermined. V was pared by 0 bases and J by 4 bases, with 4 bases between. From germline, CDR1 is SGHRS and CDR2 YFSETQ. The CDR3 is 12 amino acids. The CDR3 region is CASSLGGYGYTF. CDR3 sequence (DNA): TGCGCCAGCAGCTTGGGCGGCTATGGCTACACCTTC.

V and J are TRBV2 and TRBJ1-5, with D uncertain. The CDR3 length is 14 residues. From germline, CDR1 is SNHLY and CDR2 FYNNEI. V lost 7 bases and J 5 bases, leaving 15 bases between the germline ends. In nucleotides, the CDR3 is TGTGCCAGCAACGAACACCGGCGGGATCAGCCCCAGCATTTT. It specifies CASNEHRRDQPQHF.

The V call is TRBV5-4, the J call TRBJ1-4; D not certain. The germline V and J ends were trimmed by 4 bases and 5 bases, with 6 bases remaining between them. The CDR3 loop spans 12 amino acids. The germline V gene encodes CDR1 SGHNT and CDR2 YYREEE (reference sequence). The CDR3 coding sequence is TGTGCCAGCAGCGAGGCGAATGAAAAACTGTTTTTT. Its translation: CASSEANEKLFF.

CDR3 amino acids: CASSSGQASEKLFF. CDR3 in DNA: TGCGCCAGCAGCTCGGGACAGGCAAGTGAAAAACTGTTTTTT. The V and J genes are TRBV5-1 and TRBJ1-4; 8 bases align to TRBD1. V lost 3 bases, J lost 7 bases, and 5 bases stayed unmatched. Germline V gene data show CDR1 as SGHRS and CDR2 as YFSETQ. This CDR3 comprises 14 residues.

This clone was recorded once. This rearrangement joins TRBV30 to TRBJ1-4; no clear D gene. The CDR3 consists of 14 residues. V lost 2 bases, J lost 0 bases, and 7 bases lay in between. CDR1 is GTSNPN and CDR2 is SVGIG in the germline V gene (reference sequence). Written as DNA, the CDR3 is TGTGCCTGGAGTCCGACGTCAACTAATGAAAAACTGTTTTTT. This sequence encodes CAWSPTSTNEKLFF.

V is TRBV10-3 and J is TRBJ1-1; perhaps TRBD1 as D (6 bases). Trimming took off 4 bases at V and 5 bases at J, with 14 bases between the two ends. CDR1 is ENHRY, CDR2 SYGVKD, per germline. The CDR3 extends over 14 amino acids. CDR3 amino acids: CAISGQARVTEAFF. As DNA, the CDR3 is TGTGCCATCAGTGGACAGGCCCGGGTAACTGAAGCTTTCTTT.

V is TRBV7-8 and J is TRBJ1-2; D is undetermined. The V end lost 4 bases, the J end lost 2 bases, and 11 bases lay between the germline ends. Germline V lookup: CDR1 SGHVS, CDR2 FQNEAQ. The CDR3 runs to 14 residues. The CDR3 nucleotides read TGTGCCAGCAGCTCGCAAAACTCCAACTATGGCTACACCTTC. Residues: CASSSQNSNYGYTF.

The rearrangement joins TRBV5-4 to TRBJ2-2, with 7 nucleotides matching TRBD1. The CDR3 has 16 residues. Germline V CDR1 and CDR2: SGHNT, YYREEE (reference sequence). The ends lost 1 base at V and 2 bases at J; junction bases unmatched: 5. The CDR3 sequence is CASSLFRDRNTGELFF. CDR3 DNA: TGTGCCAGCAGCTTGTTCCGGGACAGAAACACCGGGGAGCTGTTTTTT.

The chain uses TRBV7-8 and TRBJ1-4; no firm D call. Trimming removed 5 bases from V and 4 bases from J, with 29 bases in between. The CDR3 extends over 20 amino acids. Germline V gene lookup returns CDR1 SGHVS and CDR2 FQNEAQ. CDR3 DNA sequence: TGTGCCAGCAGCCGGAACCGGACTGAATACTTAGGTCCAAGTAATGAAAAACTGTTTTTT. Protein: CASSRNRTEYLGPSNEKLFF.

This chain uses TRBV27 with TRBJ2-5; 7 bases agree with TRBD1. Germline V CDR1 and CDR2: MNHEY, SMNVEV (reference sequence). The CDR3 length is 15 residues. The J segment lost 1 base and the V segment lost 3 bases, leaving 5 bases of the junction unmatched. CDR3 amino acids: CASSLTGTAQETQYF. In DNA, the CDR3 is TGTGCCAGCAGTTTGACCGGGACAGCCCAAGAGACCCAGTACTTC.

V gene TRBV9 combines with J gene TRBJ1-1; tentative D call: TRBD1 (6 bases). CDR1 SGDLS and CDR2 YYNGEE come from the germline V gene. The CDR3 has 15 amino acids. V shed 3 bases and J shed 5 bases, with 17 bases lying between them. CDR3 protein: CASSASVGAGTEAFF. CDR3 in DNA: TGTGCCAGCAGCGCTTCGGTGGGGGCGGGTACTGAAGCTTTCTTT.

The V and J genes are TRBV28 and TRBJ1-3; 7 bases are shared with TRBD1. This CDR3 region has 15 residues. Germline V gene sequence: CDR1 MDHEN, CDR2 SYDVKM. Trimming removed 5 bases from V and 6 bases from J; junction bases left unmatched: 10. CDR3 sequence: CASSGHRGSQNTIYF. The CDR3 nucleotides read TGTGCCAGCAGTGGACACAGGGGAAGTCAAAACACCATATATTTT. The whole variable domain, remainder taken from reference TRBV28 and TRBJ1-3, is DVKVTQSSRYLVKRTGEKVFLECVQDMDHENMFWYRQDPGLGLRLIYFSYDVKMKEKGDIPEGYSVSREKKERFSLILESASTNQTSMYLCASSGHRGSQNTIYFGEGSWLTVV.

This clone appeared a single time. The chain has TRBV9 and TRBJ2-5, with a weak D call TRBD1 (7 bases). The V end was cut by 4 bases, the J end by 5 bases, with 12 bases between. CDR3 size: 13 residues. CDR1 is SGDLS, CDR2 YYNGEE, per germline. DNA for the CDR3: TGTGCCAGCAGCCTCGGAGGGGGCGAGACCCAGTACTTC. It translates to CASSLGGGETQYF.

V is TRBV27 and J is TRBJ2-2, with 13 bases matching TRBD2. V lost 2 bases and J lost 9; bases outside the gene matches: 9. Germline V gene sequence: CDR1 MNHEY, CDR2 SMNVEV (reference sequence). The CDR3 length is 17 residues. Here the CDR3 DNA reads TGTGCCAGCAGTTTAGGTTCCGGGACTAGCGGGACCCGGGAGCTGTTTTTT. This gives the protein CASSLGSGTSGTRELFF.

V and J are TRBV29-1 and TRBJ1-3; 12 bases agree with TRBD1. The CDR3 spans 12 residues. Germline values: CDR1 SQVTM, CDR2 ANQGSEA. Germline trimming cut 6 bases from V and 6 bases from J; bases unmatched to any gene: 0. The CDR3 DNA follows: TGCAGCGTGGGACAGGGGGCAAACACCATATATTTT. Encoded protein: CSVGQGANTIYF.

This clone was seen more than once but under ten times. This chain joins TRBV7-7 and TRBJ1-1; the D is unclear. The CDR3 totals 13 residues. Germline V lookup: CDR1 SSHAT, CDR2 FNYEAQ (reference sequence). V lost 3 bases and J 1 base, leaving 6 bases between the germline ends. CDR3 in DNA: TGTGCCAGCAGCTTTAACGGGAACACTGAAGCTTTCTTT. Protein product: CASSFNGNTEAFF.

This chain connects TRBV19 to TRBJ2-1; tentative D call: TRBD2 (5 bases). The CDR3 contains 15 residues. V lost 6 bases and J 5 bases, leaving 17 bases between the germline ends. The germline V gene has CDR1 LNHDA and CDR2 SQIVND (reference sequence). CDR3 coding DNA: TGTGCCAGTAGCTTTGACTACTTGGGTCACAATGAGCAGTTCTTC. This translates into CASSFDYLGHNEQFF.

The chain carries TRBV6-6 and TRBJ2-1; D may be TRBD2 (6 bases). The length of the CDR3 is 15 residues. Germline V gives CDR1 MNHNY, CDR2 SVGAGI (reference sequence). V gave up 7 bases and J gave up 3 bases, with 16 bases separating them. DNA for the CDR3: TGTGCCAGCACCAAACTAGCATCAGACTACAATGAGCAGTTCTTC. Its protein is CASTKLASDYNEQFF.

J is TRBJ2-7 and V is TRBV4-1; D gene unclear. V was trimmed by 1 base and J by 4 bases, leaving 14 bases between them. CDR3 length equals 15 residues. Germline CDR1 MGHRA, CDR2 YSYEKL. CDR3 loop: CASSQVQSTGYEQYF. For the CDR3, the DNA is TGCGCCAGCAGCCAAGTCCAATCCACGGGTTACGAGCAGTACTTC.

This chain connects TRBV5-6 to TRBJ1-2; D is unresolved. This CDR3 has 15 amino acids. CDR1 is SGHDT, CDR2 YYEEEE, per germline. Trimming took off 0 bases at V and 8 bases at J, with 17 bases between the two ends. The CDR3 spells CASSLAAALTVGYTF. CDR3 in DNA: TGTGCCAGCAGCTTGGCGGCAGCCCTCACAGTGGGCTACACCTTC.

The J gene is TRBJ2-5, the V gene TRBV4-1, with TRBD2 matching over 9 bases. The J call may not be correct, given that the DNA end is closer to TRBJ2-7. CDR1 is MGHRA and CDR2 is YSYEKL in the germline V gene. The CDR3 length is 16 residues. The CDR3 DNA reads TGCGCCAGCAGCCTCCGGGCCGGCGGGAGGGCCTACGAGCAGTACTTC. Protein: CASSLRAGGRAYEQYF.

This clone has only a few counts. The V and J genes are TRBV14 and TRBJ1-1; D gene unclear. CDR1 is SGHDN and CDR2 is FVKESK in the germline V gene. The CDR3 consists of 11 residues. V was clipped by 3 bases and J by 5 bases, with 4 bases between them. In nucleotides, the CDR3 is TGTGCCAGCAGCCACGGGACTGAAGCTTTCTTT. Translation gives CASSHGTEAFF. The variable domain in full, completed from reference TRBV14 and TRBJ1-1, reads EAGVTQFPSHSVIEKGQTVTLRCDPISGHDNLYWYRRVMGKEIKFLLHFVKESKQDESGMPNNRFLAERTGGTYSTLKVQPAELEDSGVYFCASSHGTEAFFGQGTRLTVV.

V usage is TRBV27 and J usage is TRBJ2-7, with 10 nucleotides matching TRBD2. CDR1 and CDR2 (germline): MNHEY, SMNVEV (reference sequence). Unmatched junction bases numbered 6, after V lost 4 bases and J lost 0 bases. The CDR3 runs to 16 residues. The chain's CDR3 is CASSYQASGSSYEQYF. The DNA of the CDR3 is TGTGCCAGCAGTTACCAAGCTAGCGGGAGCTCCTACGAGCAGTACTTC.

The chain uses TRBV11-3 and TRBJ2-1, with a tentative D call TRBD2 (5 bases). Germline-derived CDR1 and CDR2 are SGHNT and YENEEA. The CDR3 extends over 15 amino acids. V was clipped by 5 bases and J by 4 bases, with 15 bases between them. CDR3: CASSTLSGAYNEQFF. The CDR3, as DNA: TGTGCCAGCAGCACCTTGAGCGGAGCTTACAATGAGCAGTTCTTC.